The subject of this entry is one T cell receptor (beta chain). It has no known antigen specificity. No clone much larger than this one lies a single base away; base qualities are absent. V is shortened by 5 bases, J by 3 bases, and the region joining them spans 11 bases. There are 13 amino acids in the CDR3, from cysteine to phenylalanine inclusive. Only the CDR3 DNA stays, 39 bases, in frame from base 1. From the germline V gene, CDR1 is SGHTA and CDR2 is FQGNSA. Healthy HIV-negative adults with no recently reported acute infections or vaccinations were included as donors. Every donor was a Caucasian adult residing in Nashville, Tennessee, USA. CD4+ T cells were enriched by magnetic negative selection; naive cells were then positively selected on CD45RA, and the negative fraction formed the memory subset. Blood was obtained by leukapheresis, after which PBMCs were separated by Ficoll-Histopaque density gradient centrifugation and cryopreserved in liquid nitrogen vapor phase. Analytical flow cytometry was used to check the purity and quantity of each magnetically sorted T cell population. Genomic DNA was isolated from each sorted fraction and quantified by UV absorbance on a Nanodrop 2000c.

Using the deep immunoSEQ assay, TCR CDR3 regions were amplified from genomic DNA by multiplex PCR. Genomic DNA extracted from each cell subset was distributed evenly over all wells of several immunoSEQ 96-well plates, and each plate served as one replicate. For sorted subsets, around 200 ng genomic DNA, equal to 25,000 to 35,000 T cell genomes, was loaded into each replicate PCR. Purified libraries were measured with a Qubit 3.0 fluorometer, size-checked on a Bioanalyzer 2100, and measured again with the KAPA Library Quantification kit. Every immunoSEQ 96-well plate was sequenced on a dedicated single-read 150-cycle Illumina NextSeq 550 flow cell. The source study handled its data this way. Because only junctional sequences without quality scores were contained in the immunoSEQ output, filtering matching that applied to full-length reads could not be performed. Sequences were annotated with PyIR, a Python wrapper for IgBLAST v1.9, and V/J genes and CDR3 were assigned using IMGT germline references. Reads with weak V/J assignments (E-value above 1e-6), missing CDR3, stop codons, out-of-frame junctions, or ambiguous translated residues were removed. V3J clonotypes were defined as sequences sharing an identical inferred V gene, J gene, and CDR3 amino acid sequence. The percentage overlap between two repertoires was calculated by dividing the number of shared unique clonotypes by the size of the smaller repertoire. Three approaches were used to assess repertoire richness: RTK rarefaction, the Chao1 estimator, and Recon v2.1 estimates of unobserved clonotypes. For all TCRbeta clonotypes obtained by the gDNA method from a few donors, generation probabilities were computed with OLGA. TCRdb stores this immuneACCESS table with in-frame sequences only. Part of the clones is absent; in the studies checked, under half of the shortfall reflects unresolved V genes, and no reason is known for the rest. V, J and clone size are those of that table, while D and trimming were read from the DNA. The sample includes 1 million to 1.2 million clones, with roughly 80% observed a single time. The leading ten clones occupy over 0.8% of the sample.

This entry is derived from a study of shared clonotypes between healthy human individuals (dated by TCRdb to 2018 to 2020). Describing the broader study: Two women and a few men aged 18 to 49 years were included in the cohort. For each donor, three plates each were used for CD4 naive and CD4 memory, two plates were used for CD8 naive, and one plate was used for CD8 memory. Per donor, leukapheresis produced somewhere between about 0.9 and 9.5 billion PBMCs. To estimate repertoire size and how much clonotype sharing occurs between individuals, the study deeply sequenced the blood TCR repertoires of five or six healthy adults. Different laboratories and diverse techniques were used to prepare libraries and sequence TCR repertoires, to increase sequencing depth and limit assay-specific biases. What the work shows at the level of the full study, not this receptor alone: Incomplete sequencing was indicated by rarefaction of sorted-subset datasets, despite the large sequencing depth. Pairwise subsampling indicated that sequencing depth was expected to affect the degree of clonotype sharing among donors. Compared with non-shared clonotypes, the clonotypes found in all four sorted-subset donors had higher generation probabilities. The small number of donors limited the genetic and exposure-history diversity represented. Naive subsets generally had larger estimated clonotype richness than memory subsets did. Sampling was limited to blood, and TCR repertoires in tissue likely differ from TCR repertoires in blood. Across several donors, approximately 5% of naive CD4, around 3.5% of naive CD8, under 2.5% of memory CD4, and around 0.4% of memory CD8 clonotypes were shared.

The V and J segments used are TRBV7-2 and TRBJ2-7, with the D segment identity uncertain. The clonotype originates from a young man in good health. Some clones in this sample may be carry-over from other donors' samples. What was sequenced was memory CD4+ T cells from PBMCs. In light of the paper, this sample's cell subset or site label describes: CD45RA-negative fraction. The CDR3 reads as follows: CASSLDGGYEQYF. The nucleotide sequence is TGTGCCAGCAGCCTGGATGGCGGCTACGAGCAGTACTTC.